The 9 T cell receptor beta chains given below trace back to one sample, sequenced in a study of blood T cell repertoires in COVID-19. Method: immunoSEQ multiplex PCR; TCRdb's copy keeps in-frame clones and lacks some. The sample yields a few hundred thousand clones, about 85% seen once. Sequencing was carried out using peripheral blood. These receptors were obtained from a woman between 45 and 65 years old with COVID-19, enrolled during active disease.

The chain joins TRBV5-1 to TRBJ2-5, with D perhaps TRBD1 (6 bases). The CDR3 runs to 17 residues. Germline V gene lookup returns CDR1 SGHRS and CDR2 YFSETQ. The V gene lost 0 bases and the J gene lost 2 bases, with 17 bases spanning the gap. The CDR3 DNA follows: TGCGCCAGCAGCTTGGCTTTGGGGGCAAGAGGACAAGAGACCCAGTACTTC. Its translation: CASSLALGARGQETQYF.

This clone has only a few counts. J is TRBJ2-1 and V is TRBV19; TRBD2 matches 10 bases. The germline CDR1 and CDR2 sequences are LNHDA and SQIVND (reference sequence). The CDR3 runs to 17 residues. The ends lost 5 bases at V and 6 bases at J; junction bases unmatched: 13. Written as DNA, the CDR3 is TGTGCCAGTAGTCTCCGAACGGGACTAGCGAGCCTCAATGAGCAGTTCTTC. Residues: CASSLRTGLASLNEQFF.

The chain has TRBV10-1 and TRBJ2-5, with 8 bases identical to TRBD2. Looked up from germline, CDR1 is WNHNN and CDR2 is SYGVQD (reference sequence). The CDR3 covers 16 residues. Germline trimming cut 2 bases from V and 1 base from J; bases unmatched to any gene: 6. In nucleotides, the CDR3 is TGCGCCAGCAGTGAGGCGGTAGCGGGGACCCAAGAGACCCAGTACTTC. It translates to CASSEAVAGTQETQYF.

In this sample, this clone turned up once. J is TRBJ2-1 and V is TRBV11-2; 14 bases match TRBD2. Germline lookup yields CDR1 SGHAT and CDR2 FQNNGV. J was trimmed by 8 bases and V by 6 bases; bases with no gene match: 9. CDR3 length: 16 residues. The CDR3 region is CASRLTSGGVLDEQFF. CDR3 nucleotide sequence: TGTGCCAGCAGACTGACTAGCGGGGGGGTTTTAGATGAGCAGTTCTTC. The entire variable domain, with the rest obtained from reference TRBV11-2 and TRBJ2-1, is as follows: EAGVAQSPRYKIIEKRQSVAFWCNPISGHATLYWYQQILGQGPKLLIQFQNNGVVDDSQLPKDRFSAERLKGVDSTLKIQPAKLEDSAVYLCASRLTSGGVLDEQFFGPGTRLTVL.

The chain is built from TRBV2 and TRBJ2-7, with TRBD2 matching over 11 bases. Germline CDR1 reads SNHLY; CDR2 reads FYNNEI. J was trimmed by 7 bases and V by 2 bases; bases with no gene match: 4. The CDR3 loop spans 14 amino acids. The chain's CDR3 is CASSEIAGGPEQYF. The DNA for the CDR3 is TGTGCCAGCAGTGAAATAGCGGGGGGGCCGGAGCAGTACTTC.

The chain carries TRBV6-5 and TRBJ2-7, with 7 nucleotides matching TRBD1. From germline, CDR1 is MNHEY and CDR2 SVGAGI. The CDR3 is 13 residues long. After removal of 10 bases from V and 8 bases from J, the junction contained 14 bases not matched to a gene. The CDR3 spells CATTGDRDKKQYV. DNA for the CDR3: TGTGCCACCACAGGGGACCGGGACAAGAAGCAGTACGTC.

This clone came up once. The J gene is TRBJ2-7, the V gene TRBV11-3; 7 bases agree with TRBD1. This CDR3 is built from 14 residues. V dropped 0 bases and J dropped 4; count of bases not matched to a gene: 3. Germline CDR1 SGHNT, CDR2 YENEEA. CDR3 protein: CASSLEQGPYEQYF. For the CDR3, the DNA is TGTGCCAGCAGCTTAGAACAGGGGCCGTACGAGCAGTACTTC.

The V call is TRBV12-3 or TRBV12-4, the J call TRBJ1-1; a weak D match, TRBD1 (5 bases). V shed 0 bases and J shed 7 bases, with 9 bases lying between them. This CDR3 is 13 amino acids long. The CDR3 DNA is TGTGCCAGCAGTTTAGCGAGACAGAGTGAAGCTTTCTTT. As protein: CASSLARQSEAFF.

Here the CDR3 reads CASLDRGGMNTEAFF. Written as DNA, the CDR3 is TGTGCCAGCTTGGACAGGGGAGGGATGAACACTGAAGCTTTCTTT. This chain connects TRBV28 to TRBJ1-1, with TRBD1 matching 9 bases. J lost 0 bases, V lost 8 bases, and 7 bases had no gene match. CDR3 length: 15 residues. Germline V gene sequence: CDR1 MDHEN, CDR2 SYDVKM.